This T cell receptor beta chain was identified during a study of Ad26.COV2.S vaccination and SARS-CoV-2 variants. Points from the study as a whole: The analyses of TCR breadth and depth may have understated the size of total T cell responses. Vaccine and placebo groups showed comparable non-spike TCR breadth. Placebo recipients trailed vaccine recipients in spike-specific TCR breadth. Once vaccination had occurred, spike-specific CD8+ and CD4+ T cell responses reportedly showed substantial breadth.

To note about this clone: What it binds is unknown.

Assay used: immunoSEQ multiplex PCR; TCRdb lists only in-frame clones, some missing. This sample has some 7,000 clones, with about 83% found just once. Trimming removed 0 bases from V and 4 bases from J, with 14 bases in between. The CDR3 covers 16 residues. Per the germline V gene, CDR1 is SGDLS and CDR2 is YYNGEE. This chain links TRBV9 with TRBJ1-3, with D possibly being TRBD1 (5 bases). This clonotype was obtained from a human donor who had recovered from COVID-19. The sample in question was peripheral blood, obtained after recovery from COVID-19. The CDR3 is CASSVAAQGRGNTIYF. CDR3 coding DNA: TGTGCCAGCAGCGTAGCAGCGCAGGGTCGAGGAAACACCATATATTTT. Based on the CDR3 plus reference TRBV9 and TRBJ1-3, the full variable domain is DSGVTQTPKHLITATGQRVTLRCSPRSGDLSVYWYQQSLDQGLQFLIQYYNGEERAKGNILERFSAQQFPDLHSELNLSSLELGDSALYFCASSVAAQGRGNTIYFGEGSWLTVV.